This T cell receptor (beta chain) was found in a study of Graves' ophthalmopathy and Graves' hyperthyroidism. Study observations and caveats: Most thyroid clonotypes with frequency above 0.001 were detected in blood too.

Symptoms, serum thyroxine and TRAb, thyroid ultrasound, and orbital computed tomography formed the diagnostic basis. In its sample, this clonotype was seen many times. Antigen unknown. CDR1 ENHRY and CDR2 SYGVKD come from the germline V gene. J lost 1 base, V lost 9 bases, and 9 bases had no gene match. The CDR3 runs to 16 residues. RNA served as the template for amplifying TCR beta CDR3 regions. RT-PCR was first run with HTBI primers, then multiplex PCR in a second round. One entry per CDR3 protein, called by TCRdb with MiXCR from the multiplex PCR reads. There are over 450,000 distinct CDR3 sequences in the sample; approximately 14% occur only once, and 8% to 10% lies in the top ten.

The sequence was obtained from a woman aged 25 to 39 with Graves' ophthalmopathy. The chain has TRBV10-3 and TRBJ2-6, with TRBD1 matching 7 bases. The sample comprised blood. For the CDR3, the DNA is TGTGCCATTCGACCAGGGGGTCTGTCTGGGGCCAACGTCCTGACTTTC. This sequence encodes CAIRPGGLSGANVLTF.